The entry that follows covers one T cell receptor beta chain sequence. There are 15 residues in the CDR3. Germline V lookup: CDR1 SGHVS, CDR2 FQNEAQ. With 2 bases removed from V and 2 bases from J, the gap between germline ends came to 13 bases. The sample is drawn from a study of blood T cell repertoires in COVID-19. Individuals aged 18 to 89 years were recruited from roughly 23 US areas. Clinical history as reported by participants underpinned cohort assignment. Profiling relied on immunoSEQ multiplex PCR, and the TCRdb table lists in-frame clones only, not all of them. The profile shows about 160,000 clones, 81% of them singletons.

The TCR originated in a woman in her 40s with acute COVID-19. Sequences were obtained from PBMCs or T cells enriched from blood (not recorded which). The rearrangement links TRBV7-8 to TRBJ2-7; TRBD1 might be the D (6 bases). The CDR3 nucleotides read TGTGCCAGCAGCTTACAAGGGACACTAACCTACGAGCAGTACTTC. As protein: CASSLQGTLTYEQYF.